This paragraph reports one T cell receptor (beta chain). Its antigen is unknown. The sample belongs to a study of shared clonotypes between healthy human individuals. Study-wide background: Researchers assigned three CD4 naive, three CD4 memory, two CD8 naive and one CD8 memory plate to each donor.

CD4+ cells underwent separation, giving CD45RA+ naive and CD45RA-negative memory subsets. Findings and limits, study-wide: The sharing of 5% to 5.5% of naive CD4 clonotypes was seen across a handful of donors.

For sorted subsets, 150 to 200 ng DNA per replicate equaled about 27,000 T cell genomes. This table comes from immunoSEQ multiplex PCR, and its TCRdb copy is limited to in-frame clones, with some not included. The table lists a few hundred thousand clones, 74% of them singletons. The CDR3 has 14 amino acids. V was pared by 4 bases and J by 0 bases, with 7 bases between. The germline CDR1 and CDR2 sequences are SGHRS and YFSETQ. Sequenced: memory CD4+ T cells sorted from blood. The subset is: CD45RA-negative fraction. The receptor was isolated from a young man in good health. The V and J genes are TRBV5-1 and TRBJ1-4, with no clear D. CDR3 sequence (DNA): TGCGCCAGCAGCGTGCAGCCAACTAATGAAAAACTGTTTTTT. Amino acid sequence: CASSVQPTNEKLFF. Variable domain in full (rest from reference TRBV5-1 and TRBJ1-4): KAGVTQTPRYLIKTRGQQVTLSCSPISGHRSVSWYQQTPGQGLQFLFEYFSETQRNKGNFPGRFSGRQFSNSRSEMNVSTLELGDSALYLCASSVQPTNEKLFFGSGTQLSVL.